These 15 T cell receptor beta chains came from one sample sequenced in a study of T cells in narcolepsy. TCRdb's table, derived via immunoSEQ multiplex PCR, lists solely in-frame clones and lacks some. The data show tens of thousands of clones, approximately 84% seen once. Sample: CD45RA- memory CD4+ T cells from PBMCs. Every receptor here comes from a human donor with narcolepsy.

The CDR3 loop is CASSPGKIEQYF. The CDR3 region has the DNA TGTGCCAGCTCACCGGGGAAAATTGAGCAGTACTTC. J is TRBJ2-7 and V is TRBV18; D ambiguous. CDR3 length: 12 amino acids. Between the trimmed V and J ends, which lost 3 bases and 7 bases, there was a span of 10 bases. The germline gives CDR1 KGHSH, CDR2 LQKENI.

V is TRBV6-1 and J is TRBJ2-2; 12 bases align to TRBD2. V shed 5 bases and J 6 bases; nucleotides not matched to a gene: 4. The germline V gene has CDR1 MNHNS and CDR2 SASEGT. This CDR3 has 15 amino acids. CDR3 bases: TGTGCCAGCAGTCTAGCGGGAGGGCCGTCCGGGGAGCTGTTTTTT. Residues: CASSLAGGPSGELFF.

In nucleotides, the CDR3 is TGTGCCAGCAGACTCGGGAATAGCAATCAGCCCCAGCATTTT. Translating it yields CASRLGNSNQPQHF. The chain carries TRBV28 and TRBJ1-5, with D unclear. This CDR3 is built from 14 residues. CDR1 is MDHEN and CDR2 is SYDVKM in the germline V gene. Trimming stripped 6 bases from V and 0 bases from J, with 9 bases between.

V and J are TRBV7-2 and TRBJ1-5, with a weak D call TRBD1 (6 bases). Germline V gene sequence: CDR1 SGHTA, CDR2 FQGNSA. The CDR3 contains 15 residues. V lost 5 bases and J 5 bases, leaving 16 bases between the germline ends. The CDR3 coding sequence is TGTGCCAGCAGCCTTAGCAGGGGAGGGCATCAGCCCCAGCATTTT. Protein product: CASSLSRGGHQPQHF.

V usage is TRBV19 and J usage is TRBJ2-7; weak D call: TRBD1 (5 bases). Germline CDR1 reads LNHDA; CDR2 reads SQIVND (reference sequence). Trimming shortened V by 5 bases and J by 1 base, and 12 bases separated the two germline ends. The CDR3 contains 14 residues. The chain's CDR3 is CASSRAGQSYEQYF. CDR3 nucleotide sequence: TGTGCCAGTAGTCGCGCAGGGCAATCCTACGAGCAGTACTTC.

The V and J genes are TRBV5-4 and TRBJ2-5; D is ambiguous. The end of the DNA fits TRBJ2-7 better, so the J call may be wrong. The length of the CDR3 is 14 residues. Germline V lookup: CDR1 SGHNT, CDR2 YYREEE (reference sequence). Here the CDR3 reads CASSLTPTFYEQYF. CDR3 DNA: TGTGCCAGCAGCTTGACCCCGACTTTTTACGAGCAGTACTTC.

The genes are TRBV11-3 and TRBJ2-1, with D unclear. The V gene's germline CDR1 is SGHNT and CDR2 YENEEA. V lost 2 bases to trimming and J lost 7 bases, with 15 bases between them. The CDR3 length is 15 residues. This CDR3 is CASSLRQTSRNEQFF. The CDR3 coding sequence is TGTGCCAGCAGCTTACGCCAGACATCCCGTAATGAGCAGTTCTTC.

The V call is TRBV27, the J call TRBJ2-6; D unclear. The CDR3 is made up of 14 amino acids. V was pared by 5 bases and J by 1 base, with 6 bases between. Germline V gives CDR1 MNHEY, CDR2 SMNVEV (reference sequence). CDR3 sequence reads: CASSELSGANVLTF. In DNA form, the CDR3 reads TGTGCCAGCAGTGAGTTATCTGGGGCCAACGTCCTGACTTTC.

V is TRBV6-1 and J is TRBJ2-1; TRBD2 agrees at 9 bases. Germline CDR1 is MNHNS and CDR2 is SASEGT. The V segment lost 6 bases and the J segment 9 bases; nucleotides outside the gene matches: 12. CDR3 length: 15 amino acids. CDR3 protein: CASSALAGSIGEQFF. CDR3 in DNA: TGTGCCAGCAGCGCCCTAGCGGGATCTATCGGTGAGCAGTTCTTC.

The chain has TRBV5-4 and TRBJ1-2, with D maybe TRBD1 (6 bases). The V gene's germline CDR1 is SGHNT and CDR2 YYREEE (reference sequence). Trimming removed 1 base from V and 8 bases from J, with 18 bases in between. The CDR3 has 15 residues. The CDR3: CASSLFNLAGDGYTF. The CDR3 DNA reads TGTGCCAGCAGCTTGTTTAACCTAGCAGGGGACGGCTACACCTTC.

This chain joins TRBV18 and TRBJ1-1; possibly TRBD1 for D (6 bases). Trimming cost V 3 bases and J 0 bases, with 8 bases left between them. There are 14 residues in the CDR3. Germline CDR1 reads KGHSH; CDR2 reads LQKENI. CDR3 amino acids: CASSPGQLNTEAFF. CDR3 bases: TGTGCCAGCTCACCCGGACAGTTGAACACTGAAGCTTTCTTT.

Note on this clone: The same CDR3 is also encoded by other DNA sequences in this sample. The rearrangement uses TRBV5-1 and TRBJ2-2, with D possibly TRBD2 on 5 matching bases. The germline CDR1 and CDR2 sequences are SGHRS and YFSETQ. The CDR3 totals 13 residues. V was pared by 0 bases and J by 5 bases, with 5 bases between. In DNA form, the CDR3 reads TGCGCCAGCAGCTTGGCGGGGACCGGGGAGCTGTTTTTT. Translating gives CASSLAGTGELFF.

As to this clone: Other DNA sequences in this sample translate to the same CDR3. The chain combines TRBV7-2 with TRBJ1-5; no clear D gene. The germline V gene encodes CDR1 SGHTA and CDR2 FQGNSA. V was cut by 1 base and J by 5 bases, with 6 bases left in between. CDR3 length equals 13 residues. The CDR3 coding sequence is TGTGCCAGCAGCTTAGGGCCGGATCAGCCCCAGCATTTT. Protein product: CASSLGPDQPQHF.

The V call is TRBV4-3, the J call TRBJ2-7; TRBD1 is a possible D gene (6 bases). The CDR3 spans 16 residues. The V gene's germline CDR1 is LGHNA and CDR2 YSLEER. V shed 0 bases and J shed 7 bases, with 19 bases lying between them. The CDR3 DNA sequence: TGCGCCAGCAGCCAAGATGCGGACAGCTGGTCGGGTGAGCAGTACTTC. This codes for CASSQDADSWSGEQYF.

This sequence joins TRBV7-3 and TRBJ2-2, with D possibly matching TRBD1 (5 bases). CDR1 and CDR2 (germline): SGHTA, FQGTGA. Trimming pared 5 bases from V and 1 base from J, leaving 11 bases between. This CDR3 has 15 amino acids. The CDR3 spells CASSHKTGNTGELFF. CDR3 nucleotide sequence: TGTGCCAGCAGCCACAAAACAGGGAACACCGGGGAGCTGTTTTTT.